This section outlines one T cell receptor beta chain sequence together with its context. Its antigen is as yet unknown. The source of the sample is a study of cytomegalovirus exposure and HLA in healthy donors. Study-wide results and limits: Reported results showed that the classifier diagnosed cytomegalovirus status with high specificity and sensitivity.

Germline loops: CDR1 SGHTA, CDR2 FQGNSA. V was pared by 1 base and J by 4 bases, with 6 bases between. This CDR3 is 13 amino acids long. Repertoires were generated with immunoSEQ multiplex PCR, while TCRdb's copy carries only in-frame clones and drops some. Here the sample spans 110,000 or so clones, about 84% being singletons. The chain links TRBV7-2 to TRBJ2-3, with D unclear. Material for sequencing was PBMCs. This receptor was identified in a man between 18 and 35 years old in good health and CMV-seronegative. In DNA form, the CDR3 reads TGTGCCAGCAGCTTAGTGAGCTCAGATACGCAGTATTTT. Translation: CASSLVSSDTQYF. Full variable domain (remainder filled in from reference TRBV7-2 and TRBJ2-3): GAGVSQSPSNKVTEKGKDVELRCDPISGHTALYWYRQSLGQGLEFLIYFQGNSAPDKSGLPSDRFSAERTGGSVSTLTIQRTQQEDSAVYLCASSLVSSDTQYFGPGTRLTVL.